What follows describes a single T cell receptor (beta chain). As handled by the study authors: Scientists estimated how many nucleated cells there were by amplifying reference gene primers. Libraries were prepared by immunoSEQ multiplex PCR; TCRdb keeps only in-frame clonotypes and omits some of them. D and trimming come from the DNA, and the V and J calls and clone size come from that table. The repertoire consists of about 83,000 clones, with 90% occurring once and the leading ten covering 15% to 20%. The data derive from a study of blood T cell repertoires in COVID-19. Study overall: From the United States, Italy and Spain came samples of acute and convalescent COVID-19. PBMCs, B-cell-depleted T cells, or T cells provided the cDNA or gDNA that made up the material.

The receptor was isolated from a woman at least 80 years old with active or convalescent COVID-19. The sequencing input was peripheral blood.

Here the CDR3 DNA reads TGTGCCAGCAGTAGACAGGCTTCCTACGAGCAGTACTTC. Protein: CASSRQASYEQYF. The rearrangement joins TRBV6-6 to TRBJ2-7; D is possibly TRBD1 (6 bases). The CDR3 sequence is 13 residues long. Germline V gene data show CDR1 as MNHNY and CDR2 as SVGAGI (reference sequence). The V end lost 5 bases, the J end lost 1 base, and 9 bases lay between the germline ends.